These 3 T cell receptor beta chains came from one sample sequenced in a study of T cells in Graves' hyperthyroidism and ophthalmopathy. TCR beta CDR3 regions were amplified from RNA transcripts. TCR CDR3 underwent first-round RT-PCR with the HTBI primer set. MiXCR, run by TCRdb on the multiplex PCR reads, gives a single entry per CDR3 protein. The profile shows about 350,000 distinct CDR3 sequences, approximately 18% of them singletons. Sequenced sample: blood. The source is a woman in her twenties or thirties with Graves' hyperthyroidism that later progressed to Graves' ophthalmopathy.

The table lists this clonotype with a few counts. The junction and the germline gene differ at one end; a read error may be behind it. The chain employs TRBV7-6 and TRBJ2-1, with D perhaps matching TRBD1 or TRBD2 (7 bases each). Germline-derived CDR1 and CDR2 are SGHVS and FNYEAQ. This CDR3 spans 12 amino acids. CDR3 DNA: TGTGCCAGCAGCTTAGGGGGGGGGACAGAGTCCTTC. It encodes CASSLGGGTESF.

The chain employs TRBV6-5 and TRBJ2-1; D remains ambiguous. Germline-derived CDR1 and CDR2 are MNHEY and SVGAGI. V was cut by 0 bases and J by 0 bases, with 6 bases left in between. The CDR3 consists of 15 residues. The CDR3: CASSYSKVSYNEQFF. The CDR3 DNA is TGTGCCAGCAGTTACTCGAAAGTCTCCTACAATGAGCAGTTCTTC.

At least ten counts were recorded for this clonotype. The rearrangement uses TRBV2 and TRBJ2-2; a possible D gene is TRBD1 (5 bases). CDR1 and CDR2 from the germline V gene are SNHLY and FYNNEI. This CDR3 contains 15 residues. Deletions cut 4 bases from V and 5 bases from J, with 14 bases between. CDR3 sequence reads: CASSGTRLGTGELFF. The CDR3 DNA reads as TGTGCCAGCAGTGGGACACGGTTGGGTACCGGGGAGCTGTTTTTT.